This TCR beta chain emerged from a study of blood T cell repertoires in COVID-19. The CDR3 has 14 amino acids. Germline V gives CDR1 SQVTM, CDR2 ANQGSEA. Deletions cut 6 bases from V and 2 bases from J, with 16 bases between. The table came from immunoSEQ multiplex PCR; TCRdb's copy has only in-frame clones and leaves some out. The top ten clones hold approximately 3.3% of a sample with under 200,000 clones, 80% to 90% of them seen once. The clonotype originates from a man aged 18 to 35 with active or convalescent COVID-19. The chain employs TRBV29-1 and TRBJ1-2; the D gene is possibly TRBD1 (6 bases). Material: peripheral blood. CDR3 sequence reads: CSVKRTAENYGYTF. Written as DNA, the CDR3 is TGCAGCGTCAAAAGGACAGCGGAGAACTATGGCTACACCTTC.